The 26 T cell receptor beta chains given below trace back to one sample, sequenced in a study of shared clonotypes between healthy human individuals. Produced via immunoSEQ multiplex PCR; TCRdb's table is partial and in-frame only. The sample contains more than 2,000,000 clones, over 90% of which appear only once. Sequences were obtained from naive CD4+ T cells from PBMCs. Stated subset: CD45RA+ positively selected. The receptors here all came from a man aged 18 to 30 in good health. Some clones in this sample may be carry-over from other donors' samples.

This sequence joins TRBV18 and TRBJ2-5; TRBD1 is a possible D gene (6 bases). Germline lookup yields CDR1 KGHSH and CDR2 LQKENI. V was trimmed by 5 bases and J by 1 base, leaving 14 bases between them. The CDR3 extends over 15 amino acids. The CDR3 DNA sequence: TGTGCCAGCTCATGGGGGCAGGCGGGCCAAGAGACCCAGTACTTC. As protein: CASSWGQAGQETQYF.

The V gene is TRBV5-1, the J gene TRBJ2-5, with D uncertain. This CDR3 has 14 residues. Deletions cut 0 bases from V and 3 bases from J, with 9 bases between. Germline values: CDR1 SGHRS, CDR2 YFSETQ. The CDR3 loop is CASSLGPRKETQYF. CDR3 sequence (DNA): TGCGCCAGCAGCTTGGGCCCCCGTAAAGAGACCCAGTACTTC.

V is TRBV6-1 and J is TRBJ2-1; unclear D gene. The CDR3 runs to 16 residues. Germline V lookup: CDR1 MNHNS, CDR2 SASEGT. The V end was cut by 3 bases, the J end by 1 base, with 13 bases between. The CDR3 DNA is TGTGCCAGCAGTGACGTTAGTGTTGGGTCCTACAATGAGCAGTTCTTC. Translated, it gives CASSDVSVGSYNEQFF.

The chain employs TRBV5-1 and TRBJ1-1; D perhaps matches TRBD1 (6 bases). There are 13 residues in the CDR3. V was shortened by 3 bases and J by 1 base, with 7 bases between the two germline ends. Germline CDR1 is SGHRS and CDR2 is YFSETQ. The CDR3 sequence is CASSYRENTEAFF. In DNA form, the CDR3 reads TGCGCCAGCAGCTACAGGGAGAACACTGAAGCTTTCTTT.

The chain is built from TRBV10-3 and TRBJ1-5; a possible D gene is TRBD1 (6 bases). CDR1 ENHRY and CDR2 SYGVKD come from the germline V gene. V gave up 3 bases and J gave up 4 bases, with 19 bases separating them. This CDR3 is built from 17 residues. This chain's CDR3 is CAISDDSGRRGNQPQHF. CDR3 in DNA: TGTGCCATCAGTGACGATTCCGGCAGAAGGGGGAATCAGCCCCAGCATTTT.

V gene TRBV19 combines with J gene TRBJ1-2, with TRBD1 matching over 9 bases. V shed 0 bases and J 5 bases; nucleotides not matched to a gene: 4. CDR1 LNHDA and CDR2 SQIVND come from the germline V gene (reference sequence). This CDR3 contains 15 residues. CDR3 nucleotides: TGTGCCAGTAGTATAGACGGGACAGGGACATATGGCTACACCTTC. Translation: CASSIDGTGTYGYTF.

This rearrangement joins TRBV7-2 to TRBJ2-7, with 10 nucleotides matching TRBD2. The CDR3 is 15 residues long. Germline values: CDR1 SGHTA, CDR2 FQGNSA. The V segment lost 5 bases and the J segment 7 bases; nucleotides outside the gene matches: 11. For the CDR3, the DNA is TGTGCCAGCAGCCCCCGGCTAGCGGGAGCCCAGGAGCAGTACTTC. Amino acids: CASSPRLAGAQEQYF.

The genes are TRBV6-5 and TRBJ2-3; possible D gene TRBD2, 5 bases. The ends were cut back, 7 bases at V and 11 bases at J, with 19 bases in the middle. Germline assignment: CDR1 MNHEY and CDR2 SVGAGI. This CDR3 is 13 amino acids long. DNA for the CDR3: TGTGCCAGCAATTCGGTCCCAAGGGAGAAGCAGTATTTT. This sequence encodes CASNSVPREKQYF.

This CDR3 reads CASSRPDYGYTF. For the CDR3, the DNA is TGTGCCAGCAGTCGACCGGACTATGGCTACACCTTC. The chain has TRBV6-6 and TRBJ1-2; D uncertain. Germline V CDR1 and CDR2: MNHNY, SVGAGI (reference sequence). The CDR3 totals 12 residues. V was pared by 5 bases and J by 3 bases, with 7 bases between.

The chain couples TRBV4-1 to TRBJ2-5; D is possibly TRBD2 (5 bases). This CDR3 region has 18 residues. The germline V gene encodes CDR1 MGHRA and CDR2 YSYEKL. V was cut by 4 bases and J by 0 bases, with 21 bases left in between. CDR3 protein: CASSPSPPGIRYQETQYF. The CDR3 coding sequence is TGCGCCAGCAGCCCCTCCCCCCCCGGGATAAGGTACCAAGAGACCCAGTACTTC.

The chain links TRBV9 to TRBJ2-5; D may be TRBD1 or TRBD2 (5 bases each). The V end was cut by 6 bases, the J end by 2 bases, with 23 bases between. Per the germline V gene, CDR1 is SGDLS and CDR2 is YYNGEE. This CDR3 has 17 amino acids. The chain's CDR3 is CASNGGGSGRYQETQYF. CDR3 bases: TGTGCCAGCAACGGCGGCGGGTCAGGGCGGTATCAAGAGACCCAGTACTTC.

This rearrangement joins TRBV15 to TRBJ1-4; TRBD1 agrees at 7 bases. The CDR3 has 17 amino acids. V shed 1 base, J shed 12 bases, and the junction held 17 bases outside the gene matches. The germline V gene has CDR1 LNHNV and CDR2 YYDKDF (reference sequence). The CDR3 sequence: CATSRGDKGAYAEELFF. The CDR3, as DNA: TGTGCCACCAGCAGAGGGGACAAGGGGGCCTACGCCGAGGAACTGTTTTTT.

This rearrangement joins TRBV5-1 to TRBJ2-5; 9 bases agree with TRBD1. Germline V gene sequence: CDR1 SGHRS, CDR2 YFSETQ. The CDR3 sequence is 15 residues long. Germline trimming cut 3 bases from V and 6 bases from J; bases unmatched to any gene: 9. CDR3 region: CASSSRTGAQQTQYF. The CDR3 nucleotides are TGCGCCAGCAGCTCGAGGACAGGGGCTCAGCAGACCCAGTACTTC.

The chain couples TRBV29-1 to TRBJ2-1; the match to TRBD2 covers 8 bases. The CDR3 is made up of 14 amino acids. Germline-derived CDR1 and CDR2 are SQVTM and ANQGSEA. V shed 6 bases, J shed 2 bases, and the junction held 6 bases outside the gene matches. The CDR3 DNA follows: TGCAGCGTCCCCGGGAGGGGCGCCTACAATGAGCAGTTCTTC. Translation gives CSVPGRGAYNEQFF.

The J gene is TRBJ2-2, the V gene TRBV7-7; 7 bases agree with TRBD1. The CDR3 covers 16 residues. The J segment lost 4 bases and the V segment lost 1 base, leaving 6 bases of the junction unmatched. Germline lookup yields CDR1 SSHAT and CDR2 FNYEAQ (reference sequence). This chain's CDR3 is CASSLEQGLATGELFF. CDR3 sequence (DNA): TGTGCCAGCAGCTTAGAACAGGGGCTGGCCACCGGGGAGCTGTTTTTT.

V is TRBV18 and J is TRBJ2-2; weak D call: TRBD1 (6 bases). Germline CDR1 KGHSH, CDR2 LQKENI. Deletions cut 1 base from V and 1 base from J, with 7 bases between. CDR3 length equals 15 residues. For the CDR3, the DNA is TGTGCCAGCTCACCACAGACAGGGAACACCGGGGAGCTGTTTTTT. Translated: CASSPQTGNTGELFF.

J is TRBJ1-1 and V is TRBV6-5, with D possibly TRBD1 on 5 matching bases. This CDR3 is 16 amino acids long. The germline gives CDR1 MNHEY, CDR2 SVGAGI. Trimming pared 0 bases from V and 4 bases from J, leaving 15 bases between. Here the CDR3 reads CASSYSTTAVGTEAFF. CDR3 nucleotide sequence: TGTGCCAGCAGTTACTCGACGACAGCCGTAGGCACTGAAGCTTTCTTT.

As to this clone: Other nucleotide sequences from this sample produce the same CDR3. The rearrangement joins TRBV28 to TRBJ2-3; D perhaps matches TRBD2 (7 bases). V lost 6 bases, J lost 1 base, and 14 bases lay in between. This CDR3 region has 15 residues. Looked up from germline, CDR1 is MDHEN and CDR2 is SYDVKM. The CDR3 region is CASSPRGRGTDTQYF. DNA for the CDR3: TGTGCCAGCAGCCCGAGGGGGAGGGGCACAGATACGCAGTATTTT.

The chain combines TRBV11-3 with TRBJ1-1; D remains ambiguous. This CDR3 comprises 15 residues. V lost 5 bases and J 0 bases, leaving 13 bases between the germline ends. Germline values: CDR1 SGHNT, CDR2 YENEEA. The CDR3 nucleotides read TGTGCCAGCAGCATCGGACGGCCCATGAACACTGAAGCTTTCTTT. It codes for CASSIGRPMNTEAFF.

The chain carries TRBV19 and TRBJ1-2; a possible D gene is TRBD1 (6 bases). V was shortened by 6 bases and J by 3 bases, with 17 bases between the two germline ends. CDR3 length: 15 amino acids. Looked up from germline, CDR1 is LNHDA and CDR2 is SQIVND (reference sequence). CDR3 coding DNA: TGTGCCAGTAGCGCTACAGGGTTTCGTGACTATGGCTACACCTTC. Translation: CASSATGFRDYGYTF.

The chain employs TRBV5-6 and TRBJ2-3, with 9 bases that match TRBD2. V dropped 2 bases and J dropped 0; count of bases not matched to a gene: 4. Germline V gene sequence: CDR1 SGHDT, CDR2 YYEEEE. The CDR3 spans 16 residues. CDR3 DNA sequence: TGTGCCAGCAGCTTACGCGGGAGGGCTAGCACAGATACGCAGTATTTT. Encoded protein: CASSLRGRASTDTQYF.

The CDR3 nucleotides read TGTGCCAGCAGCAAGAGACTAGCGGGAAGTCGGGATGAGCAGTTCTTC. Translating it yields CASSKRLAGSRDEQFF. The genes are TRBV7-9 and TRBJ2-1; 11 nucleotides agree with TRBD2. The CDR3 sequence is 16 residues long. Germline V lookup: CDR1 SEHNR, CDR2 FQNEAQ (reference sequence). After removal of 5 bases from V and 8 bases from J, the junction contained 11 bases not matched to a gene. Filled out from reference TRBV7-9 and TRBJ2-1, the complete variable domain reads DTGVSQNPRHKITKRGQNVTFRCDPISEHNRLYWYRQTLGQGPEFLTYFQNEAQLEKSRLLSDRFSAERPKGSFSTLEIQRTEQGDSAMYLCASSKRLAGSRDEQFFGPGTRLTVL.

This clone was observed a few times. The rearrangement joins TRBV5-6 to TRBJ2-3; D gene unclear. Trimming shortened V by 1 base and J by 6 bases, and 3 bases separated the two germline ends. The germline CDR1 and CDR2 sequences are SGHDT and YYEEEE. The CDR3 is made up of 11 amino acids. CDR3 nucleotide sequence: TGTGCCAGCAGCTTGCATGATACGCAGTATTTT. This encodes CASSLHDTQYF.

Notes on this clone: Other nucleotide sequences in the sample specify the same CDR3. J is TRBJ2-2 and V is TRBV2; 9 bases line up with TRBD1. The CDR3 sequence is 14 residues long. J gave up 3 bases and V 7 bases, and 3 bases lay outside the gene matches. Germline V gene sequence: CDR1 SNHLY, CDR2 FYNNEI. CDR3 protein: CASKGQGYTGELFF. The CDR3, as DNA: TGTGCCAGCAAGGGACAGGGATACACCGGGGAGCTGTTTTTT.

The chain employs TRBV6-1 and TRBJ2-4; 8 nucleotides line up with TRBD1. V lost 4 bases, J lost 0 bases, and 2 bases stayed unmatched. The CDR3 covers 15 residues. From germline, CDR1 is MNHNS and CDR2 SASEGT. The CDR3 spells CASSAQGVAKNIQYF. CDR3 in DNA: TGTGCCAGCAGTGCACAGGGGGTAGCCAAAAACATTCAGTACTTC.

The V and J genes are TRBV29-1 and TRBJ1-1; D remains ambiguous. Looked up from germline, CDR1 is SQVTM and CDR2 is ANQGSEA. V was trimmed by 8 bases and J by 5 bases, leaving 12 bases between them. The CDR3 contains 11 residues. CDR3 in DNA: TGCAGCCCCCAACGGGTGACTGAAGCTTTCTTT. This encodes CSPQRVTEAFF.